This TCR beta chain was obtained from a study of cytomegalovirus exposure and HLA in healthy donors. Researchers ran the PCR with 60 Vbeta and 13 Jbeta primers. Only in-frame clones appear in the TCRdb table, and some are missing; sequencing was by immunoSEQ multiplex PCR. In the table there are approximately 160,000 clones, roughly 79% of which are singletons. Findings and limits, study-wide: Reportedly, TCR beta sequences accurately predicted HLA-A and HLA-B alleles in most subjects. Clonal expansion was found to be greater in HLA-associated TCR beta chains than in equally common others in a later analysis.

Germline V gene sequence: CDR1 SGHRS, CDR2 YFSETQ. The CDR3 length is 14 residues. V gave up 5 bases and J gave up 4 bases; unmatched junction bases: 7. With respect to this clone: Its antigen is undetermined.

The clonotype was recovered from a man between 35 and 55 years old in good health and CMV-seronegative. The rearrangement links TRBV5-1 to TRBJ1-2; 8 bases match TRBD1. Sequencing input: PBMCs. The CDR3 sequence is CASRLTGDAYGYTF. The CDR3 DNA is TGCGCCAGCAGGCTGACAGGGGATGCCTATGGCTACACCTTC.